The text below deals with one T cell receptor beta chain. Original data processing: Scientists estimated how many nucleated cells there were by amplifying reference gene primers. Repertoires were generated with immunoSEQ multiplex PCR, while TCRdb's copy carries only in-frame clones and drops some. V and J calls and clone size are given by that table; D and trimming were obtained from the DNA. In the table there are 65,000 to 90,000 clones, approximately 78% of which are singletons. The source of the sample is a study of blood T cell repertoires in COVID-19. Study-wide background: Sites across the United States, Italy and Spain contributed samples from acute and convalescent COVID-19. From T cells, B-cell-depleted T cells, or PBMCs came the material, which was cDNA or gDNA.

The CDR3 spans 14 residues. Germline V gene sequence: CDR1 MDHEN, CDR2 SYDVKM. The ends lost 5 bases at V and 6 bases at J; junction bases unmatched: 8. Sequencing was performed on peripheral blood. V usage is TRBV28 and J usage is TRBJ2-7; 9 nucleotides agree with TRBD2. The TCR originated in a woman over 75 with active or convalescent COVID-19. The CDR3, as DNA: TGTGCCAGCAGTGGGATTATTAGCGGGAGCGAGCAGTACTTC. Protein product: CASSGIISGSEQYF.